This TCR beta chain was documented in a study of metastatic and nonmetastatic thyroid tumors. About the study: A comparison of repertoires was made across blood and tumor or nodule tissue from malignant and benign thyroid patients.

Comment on this clone: A single base separates this from a much larger clone, so it may be a read error.

Every patient was untreated before thyroid surgery. The authors' processing: Researchers built a distant-metastasis classifier for papillary thyroid cancer that drew on CDR3 differences across clinicopathological groups. TCRdb re-analyzed the PCR reads through MiXCR. These V and J calls are TCRdb output, not the study's own analysis. The sample has 21,000 or so clones; 15% to 20% are singletons. The sequence was collected from a male donor with papillary thyroid cancer or a benign thyroid nodule (not recorded which). Some clones in this sample may be carry-over from other donors' samples. Material: blood.

CDR3 DNA: TGTGCCCGGAGCGTTAATGGGCAGGGGAATGAAAAACTGTTTTTT. Its protein product is CARSVNGQGNEKLFF. This sequence joins TRBV30 and TRBJ1-4, with D maybe TRBD1 (6 bases). The germline V gene encodes CDR1 GTSNPN and CDR2 SVGIG (reference sequence). The CDR3 covers 15 residues.